This entry features one T cell receptor beta chain sequence. The antigen it binds to is not known. One base away there is no much larger clone; base qualities are not given. From V the trimming removes 2 bases and from J it removes 2 bases, while the gene matches leave 5 bases of the junction unaccounted for. The germline V gene encodes CDR1 SEHNR and CDR2 FQNEAQ (reference sequence). The CDR3 contains 16 residues, cysteine and phenylalanine counted. Only the CDR3 DNA is retained, 48 bases long and in frame from the first base. This sample was included in a study of OX40 agonist ivuxolimab in advanced cancers. In terms of the full investigation: Ivuxolimab was an agonistic, fully human IgG2 monoclonal antibody directed against OX40 (CD134), a costimulatory receptor. Intravenous ivuxolimab was administered to patients every 2 weeks at six dose levels: 0.01, 0.1, 0.3, 1.5, 3 and 10 mg/kg. Of the approximately 50 patients in dose escalation, 19 had hepatocellular carcinoma, about 15 had melanoma, 9 had renal cell carcinoma and 9 had head and neck cancer. A male proportion of 82.7% and a mean age of roughly 55 years, ranging from roughly 20 to 80, were recorded for the dose-escalation cohort. Prior anti-PD-1, anti-PD-L1 or anti-CTLA-4 therapy was permitted, and approximately 40% of dose-escalation patients had received checkpoint inhibitors. Partial responses were achieved by three dose-escalation patients, of whom one had hepatocellular carcinoma and two had cutaneous melanoma. Peripheral TCRbeta sequencing was intended to test whether TCR sequence diversity was altered and clonal T-cell expansion was caused by ivuxolimab. The paper covers the monotherapy dose-escalation part of the phase I ivuxolimab trial, which included N of about 50 patients. The study at large found these results: After ivuxolimab, more expanded clones were found on average in CD8+ T cells than in CD4+ T cells. Low levels of normalized T-cell clonal expansion were also seen in some patients who did not respond. At doses from 0.1 to 3.0 mg/kg, clonal expansion was seen in both CD4+ and CD8+ blood T cells between baseline and week 6. In partial responders in the 0.1-3.0 mg/kg groups, normalized peripheral clonal expansion was found to be among the lowest, especially among CD8+ T cells. The antigen specificity of the peripheral T cells that underwent clonal expansion was not determined.

The trial excluded patients who had a history of autoimmune disease or were on systemic immunosuppression. Peripheral blood for TCR sequencing was collected from all dose cohorts at baseline, on cycle 4 day 1, and on cycle 7 day 1. The samples were taken from a phase I, first-in-human, multicenter, open-label dose-escalation trial of ivuxolimab. Adults with locally advanced or metastatic melanoma, renal cell, hepatocellular, or head and neck squamous cell carcinoma were enrolled in the trial. Before TCR sequencing, CD4+ T cells and CD8+ T cells were sorted from peripheral blood as separate populations. Genomic DNA was extracted from sorted cells for sequencing of the TCRbeta CDR3 region. TCRbeta CDR3 regions were sequenced using the immunoSEQ Assay. Sourced from immuneACCESS, this table was stored by TCRdb with only in-frame sequences that have V and J called. A share of the clones is absent; for the studies checked, an unresolved V gene accounts for under half, and the remainder has no known explanation. Here the sample has around 15,000 clones; approximately 88% occur a single time. Jointly, the top ten make up approximately 65% of the sample.

The starting material was CD4+ or CD8+ T cells sorted from blood, obtained in a trial of the OX40 agonist ivuxolimab. The source of this sequence is an adult with an advanced solid tumor such as melanoma, head and neck, liver or kidney cancer. Recombination joined TRBV7-9 with TRBJ2-1, with TRBD2 identical over 8 junction bases. The CDR3 sequence is CASSLWRGETYNEQFF. The DNA sequence is TGTGCCAGCAGCTTATGGCGGGGGGAAACCTACAATGAGCAGTTCTTC.